The source of this T cell receptor beta chain is a study of blood T cell repertoires in COVID-19 (dated by TCRdb to about 2020). Describing the broader study: Samples from collaborators originated in the United States, Italy and Spain and spanned both the acute and convalescent phases of COVID-19. A de-identified subject ID, COVID-19 status, age in years and sex were almost always included in the sample metadata. Where available, HLA class I and class II types were obtained from metadata supplied by the sample provider rather than from assay-based typing. The dataset comprised deeply sampled blood TCRbeta repertoires from subjects exposed to, actively infected with, or recovered from COVID-19. Samples were obtained from the ongoing ImmuneRACE study (first 160 participants) and from some 1,300 subjects provided by 6 global collaborators. The repertoires were made available in a free public database intended to serve as a resource for research on the immune response to SARS-CoV-2. The prospective study material was composed of cDNA or gDNA derived from T cells, B-cell-depleted T cells, or PBMCs.

Study-wide conclusions, independent of this receptor: How much clinical and demographic metadata was included differed by source and by participant, and the metadata was provided uncurated.

Remarks on this clone: Its cognate antigen has yet to be identified. It has no much larger one-base neighbor in the sample; base qualities were not kept.

Collaborating institutions collected whole blood in K2EDTA tubes following their own protocols. For TCRbeta analysis, collaborator samples were shipped as frozen whole blood, as isolated PBMCs, or as DNA extracted from either sample type. The junction shows trimming of 1 base on V and 0 bases on J, plus 10 bases between the germline ends. The CDR3 covers 16 residues, taking in both the cysteine and the phenylalanine. Only CDR3 DNA remains: 48 bases, in frame from the first base. The CDR1 and CDR2 encoded by the germline V gene are MGHRA and YSYEKL. The immunoSEQ Assay, a bias-controlled multiplex PCR, was used to amplify TCRbeta CDR3 regions from genomic DNA. In the authors' own workflow: Nucleated cell counts per sample were estimated from amplification of reference gene primers within the assay. To quantify the absolute abundance of each unique TCRbeta CDR3 rearrangement, sequence reads were collapsed and filtered. For each sample, productive Simpson clonality was calculated by taking the square root of Simpson's diversity index across productive rearrangements. What TCRdb holds here is the immuneACCESS table cut down to in-frame rearrangements. Part of the clones is not present; checked against another copy, under half of the missing clones reflect an unresolved V gene, and the others are unexplained. That table gives V, J and clone size, and the DNA gave D and trimming. In this sample the table shows around 60,000 clones, roughly 85% of which occur a single time. Clones ranked in the top ten supply less than 1.5% of the sample.

This sequence originates from a man between 35 and 55 years old with acute or convalescent COVID-19. Specimen: peripheral blood. The rearranged segments are TRBV4-1 and TRBJ1-5, with no confidently assigned D gene. The DNA is as follows: TGCGCCAGCAGCCAAGGTCCGGGGTATAGCAATCAGCCCCAGCATTTT. The encoded protein is CASSQGPGYSNQPQHF.